This TCR beta chain derives from a study of immune characteristics of hereditary and idiopathic chronic pancreatitis. Total pancreatectomy with islet autotransplantation was the source of the chronic pancreatitis pancreas tissue. Data came from immunoSEQ multiplex PCR; TCRdb stores just in-frame clones and leaves some out. This table holds some 15,000 clones, about 70% found once. The CDR3 is 15 residues long. The V segment lost 0 bases and the J segment 5 bases; nucleotides outside the gene matches: 5. Germline V CDR1 and CDR2: GTSNPN, SVGIG (reference sequence). Sequencing was performed on pancreas tissue with hereditary chronic pancreatitis. The receptor's source is a human donor with chronic pancreatitis. The gene calls are TRBV30 and TRBJ2-5; 11 nucleotides agree with TRBD2. CDR3: CAWSVLAGVKETQYF. CDR3 nucleotides: TGTGCCTGGAGTGTACTAGCGGGAGTCAAGGAGACCCAGTACTTC.